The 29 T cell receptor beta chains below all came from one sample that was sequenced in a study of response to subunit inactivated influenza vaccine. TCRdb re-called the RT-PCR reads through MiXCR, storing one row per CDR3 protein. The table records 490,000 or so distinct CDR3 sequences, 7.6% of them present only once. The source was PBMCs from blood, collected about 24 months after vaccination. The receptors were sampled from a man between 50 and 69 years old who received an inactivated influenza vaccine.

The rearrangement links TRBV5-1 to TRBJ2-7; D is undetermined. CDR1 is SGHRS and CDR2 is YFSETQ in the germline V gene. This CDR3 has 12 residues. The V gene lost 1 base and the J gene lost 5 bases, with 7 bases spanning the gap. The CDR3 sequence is CASSLLGNEQYF. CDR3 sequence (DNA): TGCGCCAGCAGCTTGTTGGGAAACGAGCAGTACTTC.

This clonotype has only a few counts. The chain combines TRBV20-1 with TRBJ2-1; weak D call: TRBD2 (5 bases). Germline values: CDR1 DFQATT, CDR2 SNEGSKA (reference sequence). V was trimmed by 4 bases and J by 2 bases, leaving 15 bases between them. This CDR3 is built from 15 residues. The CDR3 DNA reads TGCAGTGCTATTCCAACTAGAAAGGCCTACAATGAGCAGTTCTTC. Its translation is CSAIPTRKAYNEQFF.

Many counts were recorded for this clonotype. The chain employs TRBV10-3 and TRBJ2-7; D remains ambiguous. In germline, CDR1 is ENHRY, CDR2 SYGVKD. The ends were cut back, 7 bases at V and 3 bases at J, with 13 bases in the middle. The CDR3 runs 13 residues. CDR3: CAITGSLNYEQYF. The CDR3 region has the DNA TGTGCCATCACCGGCAGCCTAAACTACGAGCAGTACTTC.

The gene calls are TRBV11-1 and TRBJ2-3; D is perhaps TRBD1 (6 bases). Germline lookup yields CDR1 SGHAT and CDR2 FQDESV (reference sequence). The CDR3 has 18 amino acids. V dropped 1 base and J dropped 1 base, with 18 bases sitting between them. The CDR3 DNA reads TGTGCCAGCAGCTTAGTTGGCTCGGACAGTTCGCGCACAGATACGCAGTATTTT. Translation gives CASSLVGSDSSRTDTQYF.

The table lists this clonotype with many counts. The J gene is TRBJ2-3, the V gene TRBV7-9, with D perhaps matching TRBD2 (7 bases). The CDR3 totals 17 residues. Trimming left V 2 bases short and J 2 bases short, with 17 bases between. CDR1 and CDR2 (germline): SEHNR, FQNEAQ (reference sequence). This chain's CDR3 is CASSLSLGGGYTDTQYF. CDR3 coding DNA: TGTGCCAGCAGCTTAAGTCTCGGCGGGGGCTACACAGATACGCAGTATTTT.

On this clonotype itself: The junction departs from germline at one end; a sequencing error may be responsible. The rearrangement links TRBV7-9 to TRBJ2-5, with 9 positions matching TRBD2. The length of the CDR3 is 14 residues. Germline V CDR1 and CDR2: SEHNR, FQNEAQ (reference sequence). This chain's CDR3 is CASSVASGGETQYF. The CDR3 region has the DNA TGTGCCAGCAGCGTAGCCAGCGGGGGGGAGACCCAGTACTTC.

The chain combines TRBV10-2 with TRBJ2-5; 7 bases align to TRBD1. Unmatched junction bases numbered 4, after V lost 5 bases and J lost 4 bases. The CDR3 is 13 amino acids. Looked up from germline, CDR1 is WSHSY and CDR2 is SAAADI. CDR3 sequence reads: CASSSWDRETQYF. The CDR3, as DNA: TGCGCCAGCAGTTCCTGGGACAGAGAGACCCAGTACTTC.

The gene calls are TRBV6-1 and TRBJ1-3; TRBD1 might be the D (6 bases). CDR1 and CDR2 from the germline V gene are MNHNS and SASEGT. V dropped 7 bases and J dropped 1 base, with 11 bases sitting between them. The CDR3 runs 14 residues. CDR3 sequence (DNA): TGTGCCAGCACCCTTAGGGGGTCTGGAAACACCATATATTTT. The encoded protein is CASTLRGSGNTIYF.

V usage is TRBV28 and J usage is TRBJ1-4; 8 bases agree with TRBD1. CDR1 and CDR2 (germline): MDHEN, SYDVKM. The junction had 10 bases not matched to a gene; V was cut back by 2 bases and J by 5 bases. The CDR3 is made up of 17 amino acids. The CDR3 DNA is TGTGCCAGCAGTTTACCCCGACAGGGGAGGAGAAATGAAAAACTGTTTTTT. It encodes CASSLPRQGRRNEKLFF.

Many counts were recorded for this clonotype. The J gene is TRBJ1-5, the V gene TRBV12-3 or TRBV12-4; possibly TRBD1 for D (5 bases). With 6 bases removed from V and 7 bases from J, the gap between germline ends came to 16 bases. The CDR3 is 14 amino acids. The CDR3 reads CASSPGDREQPQHF. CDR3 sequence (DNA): TGTGCCAGCAGCCCGGGGGATCGGGAACAGCCCCAGCATTTT.

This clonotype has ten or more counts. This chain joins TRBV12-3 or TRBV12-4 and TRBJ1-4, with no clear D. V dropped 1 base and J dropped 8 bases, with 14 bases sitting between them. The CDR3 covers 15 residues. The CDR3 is CASSLDDAGGEKLFF. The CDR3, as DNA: TGTGCCAGCAGTTTAGACGACGCCGGCGGCGAAAAACTGTTTTTT.

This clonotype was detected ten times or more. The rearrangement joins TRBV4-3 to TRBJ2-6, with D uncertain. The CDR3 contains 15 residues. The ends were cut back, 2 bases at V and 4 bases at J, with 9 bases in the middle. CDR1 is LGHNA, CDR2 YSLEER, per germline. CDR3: CASSQHTLGANVLTF. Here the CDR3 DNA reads TGCGCCAGCAGCCAACACACTCTGGGGGCCAACGTCCTGACTTTC.

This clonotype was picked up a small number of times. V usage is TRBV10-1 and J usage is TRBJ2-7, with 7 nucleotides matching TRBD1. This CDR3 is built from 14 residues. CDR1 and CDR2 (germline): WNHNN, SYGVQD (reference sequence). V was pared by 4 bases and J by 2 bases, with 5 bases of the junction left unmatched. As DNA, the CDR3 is TGCGCCAGCAGTGCACGGGACAGCCCCTACGAGCAGTACTTC. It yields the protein CASSARDSPYEQYF.

The CDR3 region is CASSPNSHRDEKLFF. Written as DNA, the CDR3 is TGTGCCAGCAGCCCGAACTCGCATAGGGATGAAAAACTGTTTTTT. This rearrangement joins TRBV4-2 to TRBJ1-4; no firm D call. CDR3 length: 15 residues. Germline V gene data show CDR1 as LGHNA and CDR2 as YNFKEQ. With 4 bases removed from V and 6 bases from J, the gap between germline ends came to 15 bases.

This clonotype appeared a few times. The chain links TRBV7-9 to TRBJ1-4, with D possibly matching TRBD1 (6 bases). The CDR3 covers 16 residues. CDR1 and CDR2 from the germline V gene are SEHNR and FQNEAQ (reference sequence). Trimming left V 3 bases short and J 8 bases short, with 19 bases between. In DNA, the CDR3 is TGTGCCAGCAGCTTGGCCACAGGGTTCATTGGAGAAAAACTGTTTTTT. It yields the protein CASSLATGFIGEKLFF. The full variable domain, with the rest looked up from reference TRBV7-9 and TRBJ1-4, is DTGVSQNPRHKITKRGQNVTFRCDPISEHNRLYWYRQTLGQGPEFLTYFQNEAQLEKSRLLSDRFSAERPKGSFSTLEIQRTEQGDSAMYLCASSLATGFIGEKLFFGSGTQLSVL.

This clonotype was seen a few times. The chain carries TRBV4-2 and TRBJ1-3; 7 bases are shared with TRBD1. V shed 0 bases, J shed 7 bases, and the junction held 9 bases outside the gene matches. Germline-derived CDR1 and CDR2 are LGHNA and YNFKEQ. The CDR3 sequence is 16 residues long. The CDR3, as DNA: TGTGCCAGCAGCCAAGATGTAGGACAGGCCAGCAACACCATATATTTT. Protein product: CASSQDVGQASNTIYF.

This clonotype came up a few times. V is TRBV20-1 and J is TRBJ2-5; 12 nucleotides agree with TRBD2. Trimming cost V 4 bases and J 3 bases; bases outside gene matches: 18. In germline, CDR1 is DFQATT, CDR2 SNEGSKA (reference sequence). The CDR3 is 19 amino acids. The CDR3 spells CSAIPLGGTSGLPKETQYF. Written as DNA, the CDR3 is TGCAGTGCTATCCCTTTGGGGGGGACTAGCGGGTTACCAAAAGAGACCCAGTACTTC.

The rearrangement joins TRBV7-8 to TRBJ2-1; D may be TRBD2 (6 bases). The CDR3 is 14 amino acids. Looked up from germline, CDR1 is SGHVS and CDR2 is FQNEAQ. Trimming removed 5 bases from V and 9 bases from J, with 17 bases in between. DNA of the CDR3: TGTGCCAGCAGCCCGGCGGGACTCATAGGTGAGCAGTTCTTC. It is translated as CASSPAGLIGEQFF.

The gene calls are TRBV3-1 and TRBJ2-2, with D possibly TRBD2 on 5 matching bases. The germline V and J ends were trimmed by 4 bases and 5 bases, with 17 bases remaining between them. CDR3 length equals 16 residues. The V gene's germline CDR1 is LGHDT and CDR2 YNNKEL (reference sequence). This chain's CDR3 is CASSRGIGSGTGELFF. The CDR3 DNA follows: TGTGCCAGCAGCCGAGGGATTGGGAGTGGAACCGGGGAGCTGTTTTTT.

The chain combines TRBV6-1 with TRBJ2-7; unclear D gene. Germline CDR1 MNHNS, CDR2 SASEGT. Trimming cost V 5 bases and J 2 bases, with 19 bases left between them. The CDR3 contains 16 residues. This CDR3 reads CASSRGRVLRTYEQYF. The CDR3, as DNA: TGTGCCAGCAGTCGCGGACGGGTCCTGAGGACCTACGAGCAGTACTTC.

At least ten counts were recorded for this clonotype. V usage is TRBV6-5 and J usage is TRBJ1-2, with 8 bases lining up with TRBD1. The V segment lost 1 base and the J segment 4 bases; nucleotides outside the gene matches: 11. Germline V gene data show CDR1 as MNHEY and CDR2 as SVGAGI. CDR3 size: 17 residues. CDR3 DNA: TGTGCCAGCAGTTACTGGGACCGGGACAGGAACCTCTATGGCTACACCTTC. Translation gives CASSYWDRDRNLYGYTF.

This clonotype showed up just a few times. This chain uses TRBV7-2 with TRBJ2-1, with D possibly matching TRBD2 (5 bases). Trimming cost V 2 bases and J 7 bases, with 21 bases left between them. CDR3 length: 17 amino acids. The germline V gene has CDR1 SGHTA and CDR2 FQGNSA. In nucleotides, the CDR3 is TGTGCCAGCAGCTTAAGTCGCAAAGTTACTAGGAAAAATGAGCAGTTCTTC. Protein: CASSLSRKVTRKNEQFF.

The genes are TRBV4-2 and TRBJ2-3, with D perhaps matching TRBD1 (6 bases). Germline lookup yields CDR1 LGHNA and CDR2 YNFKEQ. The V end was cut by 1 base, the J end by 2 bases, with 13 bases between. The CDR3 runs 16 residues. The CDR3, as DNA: TGTGCCAGCAGCCAAGTTGAGACAGGATACACAGATACGCAGTATTTT. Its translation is CASSQVETGYTDTQYF.

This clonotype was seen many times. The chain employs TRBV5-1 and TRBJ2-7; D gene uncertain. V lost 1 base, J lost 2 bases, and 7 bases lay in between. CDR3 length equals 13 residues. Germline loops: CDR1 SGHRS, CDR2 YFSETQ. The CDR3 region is CASSLPATYEQYF. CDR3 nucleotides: TGCGCCAGCAGCTTGCCAGCCACCTACGAGCAGTACTTC. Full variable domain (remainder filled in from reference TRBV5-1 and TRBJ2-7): KAGVTQTPRYLIKTRGQQVTLSCSPISGHRSVSWYQQTPGQGLQFLFEYFSETQRNKGNFPGRFSGRQFSNSRSEMNVSTLELGDSALYLCASSLPATYEQYFGPGTRLTVT.

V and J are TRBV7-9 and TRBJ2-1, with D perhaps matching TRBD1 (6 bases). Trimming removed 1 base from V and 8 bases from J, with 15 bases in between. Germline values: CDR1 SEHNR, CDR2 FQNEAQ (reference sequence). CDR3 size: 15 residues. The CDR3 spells CASSLGDTGVDEQFF. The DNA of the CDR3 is TGTGCCAGCAGCTTAGGGGACACAGGAGTCGATGAGCAGTTCTTC.

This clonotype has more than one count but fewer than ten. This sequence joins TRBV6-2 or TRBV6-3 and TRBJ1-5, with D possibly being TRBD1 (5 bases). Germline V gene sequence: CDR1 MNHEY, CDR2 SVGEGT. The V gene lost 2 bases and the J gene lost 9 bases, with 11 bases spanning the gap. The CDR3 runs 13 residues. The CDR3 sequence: CASSYVGRGPQHF. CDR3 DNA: TGTGCCAGCAGTTACGTCGGGAGGGGGCCCCAGCATTTT.

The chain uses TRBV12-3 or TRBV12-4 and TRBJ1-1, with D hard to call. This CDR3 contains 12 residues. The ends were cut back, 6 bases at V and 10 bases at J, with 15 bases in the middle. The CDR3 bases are TGTGCCAGCAGCAGAGGGTTCCCGGCAGCTTTCTTT. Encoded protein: CASSRGFPAAFF.

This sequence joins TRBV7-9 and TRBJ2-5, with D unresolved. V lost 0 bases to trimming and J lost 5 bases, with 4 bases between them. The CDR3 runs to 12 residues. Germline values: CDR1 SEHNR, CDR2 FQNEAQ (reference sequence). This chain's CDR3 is CASSLATETQYF. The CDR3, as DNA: TGTGCCAGCAGCTTAGCAACGGAGACCCAGTACTTC.

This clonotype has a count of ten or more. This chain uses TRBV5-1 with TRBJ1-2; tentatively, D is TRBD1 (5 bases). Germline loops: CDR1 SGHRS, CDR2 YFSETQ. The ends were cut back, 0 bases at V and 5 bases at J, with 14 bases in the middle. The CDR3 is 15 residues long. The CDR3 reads CASSLDTFGTYGYTF. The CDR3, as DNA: TGCGCCAGCAGCTTGGACACATTTGGGACGTATGGCTACACCTTC.